The 27 T cell receptor beta chains below were found in one sample sequenced in a study of blood T cells in healthy people across ages. A sample-barcoded 5' primer and a J-beta primer mix were used in a second PCR of about 7 to 11 cycles. Using its own MiXCR run on the 5' RACE reads, TCRdb lists one record per CDR3 protein. The data show hundreds of thousands of distinct CDR3 sequences, around half seen once. Specimen: blood. The receptors originated from a man older than 75 in good health.

The chain couples TRBV29-1 to TRBJ2-3; the D gene is possibly TRBD2 (6 bases). V lost 7 bases and J 2 bases, leaving 22 bases between the germline ends. Germline V gene sequence: CDR1 SQVTM, CDR2 ANQGSEA. This CDR3 is 16 amino acids long. The CDR3 DNA sequence: TGCAGCGGGACCGGGACTGGTCGATATCTCACAGATACGCAGTATTTT. This codes for CSGTGTGRYLTDTQYF.

The rearrangement links TRBV6-6 to TRBJ1-1; D is possibly TRBD1 (5 bases). Trimming shortened V by 2 bases and J by 2 bases, and 12 bases separated the two germline ends. This CDR3 spans 15 amino acids. Germline V gene data show CDR1 as MNHNY and CDR2 as SVGAGI (reference sequence). CDR3 coding DNA: TGTGCCAGCAGTTACCGGGCGGGGGTCAACACTGAAGCTTTCTTT. Translation: CASSYRAGVNTEAFF.

The gene calls are TRBV7-2 and TRBJ2-7, with 7 bases identical to TRBD1. The CDR3 is 15 amino acids. The junction had 4 bases not matched to a gene; V was cut back by 2 bases and J by 0 bases. Germline V gene data show CDR1 as SGHTA and CDR2 as FQGNSA. CDR3 region: CASSLSGTVSYEQYF. The CDR3 DNA is TGTGCCAGCAGCTTATCCGGGACAGTCTCCTACGAGCAGTACTTC. Combining the CDR3 with reference TRBV7-2 and TRBJ2-7 gives the whole variable domain GAGVSQSPSNKVTEKGKDVELRCDPISGHTALYWYRQSLGQGLEFLIYFQGNSAPDKSGLPSDRFSAERTGGSVSTLTIQRTQQEDSAVYLCASSLSGTVSYEQYFGPGTRLTVT.

This clonotype was seen repeatedly, ten times or more. This chain connects TRBV6-5 to TRBJ2-7; D is possibly TRBD2 (6 bases). The CDR3 sequence is 15 residues long. V lost 0 bases and J 3 bases, leaving 12 bases between the germline ends. CDR1 is MNHEY and CDR2 is SVGAGI in the germline V gene. The CDR3 is CASSYSVTGVYEQYF. The CDR3 region has the DNA TGTGCCAGCAGTTACTCGGTGACGGGGGTCTACGAGCAGTACTTC.

The J gene is TRBJ2-6, the V gene TRBV20-1, with TRBD1 as a possible D gene (6 bases). CDR1 and CDR2 (germline): DFQATT, SNEGSKA (reference sequence). This CDR3 spans 15 amino acids. The V gene lost 2 bases and the J gene lost 1 base, with 9 bases spanning the gap. Written as DNA, the CDR3 is TGCAGTGCTAGAAGGGGGAGTTCTGGGGCCAACGTCCTGACTTTC. This sequence encodes CSARRGSSGANVLTF.

V and J are TRBV9 and TRBJ2-1, with D unresolved. The CDR3 runs to 15 residues. With 0 bases removed from V and 8 bases from J, the gap between germline ends came to 15 bases. Germline V CDR1 and CDR2: SGDLS, YYNGEE. CDR3 nucleotides: TGTGCCAGCAGCGTAGGGCCAGGTACCTCCGATGAGCAGTTCTTC. Encoded protein: CASSVGPGTSDEQFF.

The CDR3 bases are TGTGCCAGCAGCCCGGGGACTAGCGCAAACAATGAGCAGTTCTTC. It is translated as CASSPGTSANNEQFF. V gene TRBV7-3 combines with J gene TRBJ2-1, with 10 positions matching TRBD2. This CDR3 has 15 residues. Germline loops: CDR1 SGHTA, CDR2 FQGTGA. Trimming took 5 bases from V and 5 from J; bases not matched to a gene: 6.

The chain combines TRBV28 with TRBJ2-7, with 8 bases aligning to TRBD2. Germline V gene lookup returns CDR1 MDHEN and CDR2 SYDVKM. V trimming: 6 bases; J trimming: 1 base; junction bases outside the gene matches: 2. CDR3 length: 13 amino acids. CDR3 amino acids: CASRLADSYEQYF. In DNA, the CDR3 is TGTGCCAGCAGACTAGCGGATTCCTACGAGCAGTACTTC.

This chain links TRBV6-6 with TRBJ1-2; TRBD1 is a possible D gene (5 bases). Germline CDR1 is MNHNY and CDR2 is SVGAGI (reference sequence). The length of the CDR3 is 13 residues. V dropped 4 bases and J dropped 8 bases, with 14 bases sitting between them. Here the CDR3 DNA reads TGTGCCAGCAGTTGCTGGATAGGGGCAGGCTACACCTTC. Its protein product is CASSCWIGAGYTF.

The CDR3 DNA reads as TGTGCCAGCAGTTACGGCAGCGGGCACGCCACCTCTTACAATGAGCAGTTCTTC. Translated: CASSYGSGHATSYNEQFF. The chain is built from TRBV6-5 and TRBJ2-1, with D possibly TRBD2 on 6 matching bases. Trimming took off 2 bases at V and 4 bases at J, with 21 bases between the two ends. Germline CDR1 is MNHEY and CDR2 is SVGAGI. The CDR3 runs 18 residues.

V and J are TRBV12-3 or TRBV12-4 and TRBJ1-5, with TRBD1 as a possible D gene (6 bases). The CDR3 consists of 17 residues. With 2 bases removed from V and 3 bases from J, the gap between germline ends came to 17 bases. The CDR3 sequence is CASSLNGAWDNNQPQHF. As DNA, the CDR3 is TGTGCCAGCAGTTTAAATGGGGCGTGGGACAACAATCAGCCCCAGCATTTT.

This clonotype was counted only a few times. The chain links TRBV7-2 to TRBJ2-5; TRBD2 aligns across 8 bases. The CDR3 extends over 15 amino acids. After removal of 2 bases from V and 1 base from J, the junction contained 3 bases not matched to a gene. Germline CDR1 is SGHTA and CDR2 is FQGNSA. CDR3 in amino acids: CASSLSGGVQETQYF. In DNA, the CDR3 is TGTGCCAGCAGCTTATCCGGGGGGGTCCAAGAGACCCAGTACTTC.

This clonotype has just a few counts. This sequence joins TRBV4-1 and TRBJ1-2, with D hard to call. The length of the CDR3 is 14 residues. Germline CDR1 MGHRA, CDR2 YSYEKL. V gave up 3 bases and J gave up 3 bases, with 11 bases separating them. CDR3 sequence (DNA): TGCGCCAGCAGCCACATCGAAGAGTACTATGGCTACACCTTC. As protein: CASSHIEEYYGYTF.

The chain employs TRBV20-1 and TRBJ2-5, with D perhaps TRBD1 (5 bases). Germline CDR1 and CDR2: DFQATT and SNEGSKA (reference sequence). Trimming removed 4 bases from V and 3 bases from J, with 12 bases in between. The CDR3 has 13 residues. The CDR3 coding sequence is TGCAGTGCTACGCGGACACTGAAAGAGACCCAGTACTTC. Its translation is CSATRTLKETQYF.

This rearrangement joins TRBV15 to TRBJ2-1, with D possibly being TRBD1 (5 bases). The CDR3 loop spans 17 amino acids. Germline V gives CDR1 LNHNV, CDR2 YYDKDF (reference sequence). Trimming took off 2 bases at V and 0 bases at J, with 14 bases between the two ends. The CDR3 bases are TGTGCCACCAGCAGACGCCGACAGTCTAGCTCCTACAATGAGCAGTTCTTC. As protein: CATSRRRQSSSYNEQFF. Supplemented by reference TRBV15 and TRBJ2-1, the full variable domain reads DAMVIQNPRYQVTQFGKPVTLSCSQTLNHNVMYWYQQKSSQAPKLLFHYYDKDFNNEADTPDNFQSRRPNTSFCFLDIRSPGLGDTAMYLCATSRRRQSSSYNEQFFGPGTRLTVL.

The chain recombines TRBV6-6 with TRBJ2-3; 10 bases match TRBD2. Trimming cost V 2 bases and J 6 bases; bases outside gene matches: 5. CDR3 size: 15 residues. Germline assignment: CDR1 MNHNY and CDR2 SVGAGI (reference sequence). CDR3 loop: CASSYPLAGLDTQYF. CDR3 DNA sequence: TGTGCCAGCAGTTACCCACTAGCGGGGCTGGATACGCAGTATTTT.

The chain recombines TRBV18 with TRBJ2-7; a possible D gene is TRBD1 (5 bases). V lost 6 bases and J lost 1, with 13 bases in between. This CDR3 is 14 amino acids long. Germline V lookup: CDR1 KGHSH, CDR2 LQKENI. This chain's CDR3 is CASSAGQISYEQYF. For the CDR3, the DNA is TGTGCCAGCTCCGCCGGACAAATTTCCTACGAGCAGTACTTC.

The V and J genes are TRBV27 and TRBJ2-1, with D perhaps given as TRBD1 or TRBD2 (9 bases each). Between the trimmed V and J ends, which lost 7 bases and 11 bases, there was a span of 24 bases. Germline loops: CDR1 MNHEY, CDR2 SMNVEV (reference sequence). The CDR3 runs 15 residues. The CDR3 sequence: CASIPSGTGIGQQFF. The CDR3 DNA is TGTGCCAGCATCCCTAGCGGGACAGGGATAGGGCAGCAGTTCTTC.

The rearrangement uses TRBV6-6 and TRBJ1-1; D unresolved. The V end was cut by 8 bases, the J end by 1 base, with 11 bases between. Germline V gene sequence: CDR1 MNHNY, CDR2 SVGAGI (reference sequence). CDR3 length equals 13 residues. CDR3 loop: CASCDGPNTEAFF. CDR3 in DNA: TGTGCCAGCTGTGACGGCCCGAACACTGAAGCTTTCTTT.

The rearrangement joins TRBV7-3 to TRBJ1-1; D may be TRBD1 (5 bases). V lost 2 bases and J 6 bases, leaving 10 bases between the germline ends. The CDR3 spans 13 residues. Germline assignment: CDR1 SGHTA and CDR2 FQGTGA. The CDR3 is CASSLLRGAEAFF. CDR3 bases: TGTGCCAGCAGCTTATTGAGGGGAGCTGAAGCTTTCTTT.

This sequence joins TRBV19 and TRBJ2-1; 10 positions match TRBD2. Germline V gene data show CDR1 as LNHDA and CDR2 as SQIVND (reference sequence). The CDR3 spans 19 residues. Unmatched junction bases numbered 11, after V lost 2 bases and J lost 1 base. CDR3 residues: CASSISGLAGDLSYNEQFF. CDR3 sequence (DNA): TGTGCCAGTAGTATATCGGGCCTAGCGGGAGATCTATCCTACAATGAGCAGTTCTTC.

This clonotype was recorded a few times. V and J are TRBV12-3 or TRBV12-4 and TRBJ1-5, with 9 bases identical to TRBD1. Unmatched junction bases numbered 5, after V lost 5 bases and J lost 3 bases. The CDR3 consists of 15 residues. The CDR3 DNA follows: TGTGCCAGCAGTCGGGACAGGGATTTCAATCAGCCCCAGCATTTT. Translated: CASSRDRDFNQPQHF.

This clonotype was counted between two and nine times. Here the CDR3 DNA reads TGTGCCAGCAGCTCAAACCCCTGGTTGGACTATGGCTACACCTTC. Amino acids: CASSSNPWLDYGYTF. V usage is TRBV7-2 and J usage is TRBJ1-2; D call uncertain. Deletions cut 4 bases from V and 3 bases from J, with 15 bases between. The CDR3 runs 15 residues. Germline V gives CDR1 SGHTA, CDR2 FQGNSA.

Only a few counts were recorded for this clonotype. The J gene is TRBJ1-4, the V gene TRBV5-1; 7 bases match TRBD1. Germline CDR1 and CDR2: SGHRS and YFSETQ. V gave up 0 bases and J gave up 6 bases; unmatched junction bases: 5. The CDR3 has 15 residues. CDR3 in DNA: TGCGCCAGCAGCTTGGGACAGGGCCGTCATGAAAAACTGTTTTTT. It translates to CASSLGQGRHEKLFF.

The sample holds a few counts of this clonotype. The chain carries TRBV5-1 and TRBJ1-1; D remains unclear. With 1 base removed from V and 0 bases from J, the gap between germline ends came to 4 bases. Germline V gives CDR1 SGHRS, CDR2 YFSETQ. This CDR3 is built from 13 residues. In DNA, the CDR3 is TGCGCCAGCAGCTTGTATATGAACACTGAAGCTTTCTTT. Its protein is CASSLYMNTEAFF.

The chain's CDR3 is CASSFRSSGRASLQEQYF. In nucleotides, the CDR3 is TGTGCCAGCAGTTTCAGGAGTAGCGGGAGGGCCTCGTTGCAGGAGCAGTACTTC. This chain connects TRBV27 to TRBJ2-5, with TRBD2 identical over 11 bases. The CDR3 is made up of 18 amino acids. Trimming took 3 bases from V and 11 from J; bases not matched to a gene: 20. In germline, CDR1 is MNHEY, CDR2 SMNVEV (reference sequence).

Ten or more counts support this clonotype. The CDR3 loop reads CASSYSAGSSYEQYF. In DNA form, the CDR3 reads TGTGCCAGCAGTTACTCCGCAGGAAGCTCCTACGAGCAGTACTTC. This sequence joins TRBV6-5 and TRBJ2-7, with D hard to call. The V end lost 0 bases, the J end lost 0 bases, and 9 bases lay between the germline ends. The CDR3 is 15 residues long. Germline assignment: CDR1 MNHEY and CDR2 SVGAGI.